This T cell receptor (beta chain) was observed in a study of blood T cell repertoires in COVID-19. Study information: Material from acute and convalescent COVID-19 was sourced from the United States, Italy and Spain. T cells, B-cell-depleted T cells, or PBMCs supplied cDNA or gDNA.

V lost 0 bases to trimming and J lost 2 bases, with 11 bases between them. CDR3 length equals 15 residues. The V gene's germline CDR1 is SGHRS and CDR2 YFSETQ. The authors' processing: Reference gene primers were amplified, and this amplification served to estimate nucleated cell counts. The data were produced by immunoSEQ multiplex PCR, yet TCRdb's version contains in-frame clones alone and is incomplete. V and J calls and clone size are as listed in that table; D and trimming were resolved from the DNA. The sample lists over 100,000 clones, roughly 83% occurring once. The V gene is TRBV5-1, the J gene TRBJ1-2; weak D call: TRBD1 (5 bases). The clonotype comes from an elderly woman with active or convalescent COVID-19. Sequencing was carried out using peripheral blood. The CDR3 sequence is CASSLAPGGNYGYTF. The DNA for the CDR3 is TGCGCCAGCAGCTTGGCACCCGGGGGGAACTATGGCTACACCTTC.